This TCR beta chain was profiled in a study of cytomegalovirus exposure and HLA in healthy donors. Study-wide points: Cytomegalovirus association was assigned to about 150 TCR beta chains. It was found in a later analysis that first-cohort TCR clusters tended to co-occur in the 120 validation repertoires.

Note on this clone: The antigen is not known.

The V and J ends lost 1 base and 8 bases respectively, with 12 bases between them. Germline-derived CDR1 and CDR2 are SEHNR and FQNEAQ (reference sequence). This CDR3 region has 14 residues. This table comes from immunoSEQ multiplex PCR, and its TCRdb copy is limited to in-frame clones, with some not included. The table lists some 49,000 clones, approximately 90% of them singletons. Material for sequencing was PBMCs. The sequence derives from a man in his late teens or twenties in good health and CMV-seronegative. The rearrangement links TRBV7-9 to TRBJ2-1; a weak D match, TRBD2 (5 bases). CDR3 in amino acids: CASSLGLAFYEQFF. The CDR3 DNA is TGTGCCAGCAGCTTAGGGTTAGCGTTCTATGAGCAGTTCTTC.